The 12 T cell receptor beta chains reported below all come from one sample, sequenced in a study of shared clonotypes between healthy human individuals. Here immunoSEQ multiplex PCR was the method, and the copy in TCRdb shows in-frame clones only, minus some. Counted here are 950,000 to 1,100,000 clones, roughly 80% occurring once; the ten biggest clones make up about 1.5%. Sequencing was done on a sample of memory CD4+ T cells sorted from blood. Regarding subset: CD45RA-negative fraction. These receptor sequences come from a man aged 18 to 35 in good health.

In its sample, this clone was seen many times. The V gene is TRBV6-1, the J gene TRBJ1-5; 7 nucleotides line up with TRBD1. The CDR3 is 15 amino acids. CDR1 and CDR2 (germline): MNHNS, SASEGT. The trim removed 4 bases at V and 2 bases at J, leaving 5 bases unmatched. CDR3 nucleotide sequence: TGTGCCAGCAGTGGCGGGACAGTCGGCAATCAGCCCCAGCATTTT. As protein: CASSGGTVGNQPQHF.

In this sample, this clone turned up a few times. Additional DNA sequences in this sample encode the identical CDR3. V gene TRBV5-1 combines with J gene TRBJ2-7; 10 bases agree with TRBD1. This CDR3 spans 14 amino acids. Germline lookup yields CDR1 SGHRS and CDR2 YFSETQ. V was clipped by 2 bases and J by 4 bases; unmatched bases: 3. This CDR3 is CASSFGQGGYEQYF. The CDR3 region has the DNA TGCGCCAGCAGCTTCGGACAGGGGGGGTACGAGCAGTACTTC.

As DNA, the CDR3 is TGTGCCAGCAGTCCCCCAGGCGGGTACTATGGCTACACCTTC. Translating it yields CASSPPGGYYGYTF. The rearrangement uses TRBV7-2 and TRBJ1-2; D is unclear. The CDR3 totals 14 residues. The V and J ends lost 6 bases and 3 bases respectively, with 14 bases between them. Germline CDR1 and CDR2: SGHTA and FQGNSA.

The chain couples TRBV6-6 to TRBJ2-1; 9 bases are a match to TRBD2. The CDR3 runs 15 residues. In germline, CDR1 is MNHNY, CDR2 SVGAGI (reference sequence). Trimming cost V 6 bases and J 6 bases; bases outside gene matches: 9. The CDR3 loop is CASSPGSGRTNEQFF. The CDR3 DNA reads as TGTGCCAGCAGCCCAGGAAGCGGGAGGACCAATGAGCAGTTCTTC.

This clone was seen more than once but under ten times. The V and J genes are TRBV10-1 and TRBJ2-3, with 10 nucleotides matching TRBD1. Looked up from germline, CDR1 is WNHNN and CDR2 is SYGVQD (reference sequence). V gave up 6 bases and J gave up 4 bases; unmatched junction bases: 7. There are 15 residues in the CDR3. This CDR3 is CASSDGQGGSDTQYF. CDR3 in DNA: TGCGCCAGCAGCGATGGACAGGGGGGGTCAGATACGCAGTATTTT.

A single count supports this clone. The CDR3 sequence: CASGPGPADTQYF. CDR3 sequence (DNA): TGCGCCAGCGGACCAGGACCTGCAGATACGCAGTATTTT. The gene calls are TRBV5-1 and TRBJ2-3; D gene unclear. V shed 7 bases and J shed 4 bases, with 13 bases lying between them. This CDR3 comprises 13 residues. CDR1 is SGHRS, CDR2 YFSETQ, per germline. Complete variable domain (other parts from reference TRBV5-1 and TRBJ2-3): KAGVTQTPRYLIKTRGQQVTLSCSPISGHRSVSWYQQTPGQGLQFLFEYFSETQRNKGNFPGRFSGRQFSNSRSEMNVSTLELGDSALYLCASGPGPADTQYFGPGTRLTVL.

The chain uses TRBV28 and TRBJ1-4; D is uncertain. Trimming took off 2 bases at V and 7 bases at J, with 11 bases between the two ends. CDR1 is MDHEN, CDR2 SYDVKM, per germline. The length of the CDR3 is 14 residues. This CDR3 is CASSLTVQTEKLFF. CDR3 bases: TGTGCCAGCAGTTTAACGGTCCAGACTGAAAAACTGTTTTTT.

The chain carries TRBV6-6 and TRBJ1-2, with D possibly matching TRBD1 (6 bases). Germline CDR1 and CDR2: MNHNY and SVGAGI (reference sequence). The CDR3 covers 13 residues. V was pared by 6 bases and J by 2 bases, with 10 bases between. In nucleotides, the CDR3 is TGTGCCAGCAGGCGACAGGAAAACTATGGCTACACCTTC. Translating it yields CASRRQENYGYTF.

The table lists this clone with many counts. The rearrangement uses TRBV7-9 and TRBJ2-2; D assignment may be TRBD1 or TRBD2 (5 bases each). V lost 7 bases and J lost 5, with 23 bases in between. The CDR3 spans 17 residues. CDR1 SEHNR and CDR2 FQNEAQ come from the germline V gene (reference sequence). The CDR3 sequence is CASIKPLGTTFTGELFF. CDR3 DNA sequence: TGTGCCAGCATCAAACCGCTCGGGACCACCTTTACCGGGGAGCTGTTTTTT.

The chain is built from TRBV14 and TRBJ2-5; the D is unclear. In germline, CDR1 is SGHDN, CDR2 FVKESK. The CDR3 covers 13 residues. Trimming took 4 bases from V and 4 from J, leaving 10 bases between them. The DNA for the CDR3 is TGTGCCAGCAGCCCTTTAGGCCCAGAGACCCAGTACTTC. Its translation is CASSPLGPETQYF.

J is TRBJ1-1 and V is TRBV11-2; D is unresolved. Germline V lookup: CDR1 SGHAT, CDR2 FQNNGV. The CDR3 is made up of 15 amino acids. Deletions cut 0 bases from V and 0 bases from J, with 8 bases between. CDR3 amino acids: CASSLDGRLNTEAFF. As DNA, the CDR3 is TGTGCCAGCAGCTTAGATGGCAGACTGAACACTGAAGCTTTCTTT.

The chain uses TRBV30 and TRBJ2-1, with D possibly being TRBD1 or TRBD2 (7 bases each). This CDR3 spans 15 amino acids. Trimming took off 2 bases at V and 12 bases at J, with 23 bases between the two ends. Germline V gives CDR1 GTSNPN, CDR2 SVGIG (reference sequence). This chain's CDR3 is CAWSRGGGPGGGQFF. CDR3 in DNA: TGTGCCTGGAGTCGGGGAGGGGGCCCCGGGGGTGGGCAGTTCTTC.